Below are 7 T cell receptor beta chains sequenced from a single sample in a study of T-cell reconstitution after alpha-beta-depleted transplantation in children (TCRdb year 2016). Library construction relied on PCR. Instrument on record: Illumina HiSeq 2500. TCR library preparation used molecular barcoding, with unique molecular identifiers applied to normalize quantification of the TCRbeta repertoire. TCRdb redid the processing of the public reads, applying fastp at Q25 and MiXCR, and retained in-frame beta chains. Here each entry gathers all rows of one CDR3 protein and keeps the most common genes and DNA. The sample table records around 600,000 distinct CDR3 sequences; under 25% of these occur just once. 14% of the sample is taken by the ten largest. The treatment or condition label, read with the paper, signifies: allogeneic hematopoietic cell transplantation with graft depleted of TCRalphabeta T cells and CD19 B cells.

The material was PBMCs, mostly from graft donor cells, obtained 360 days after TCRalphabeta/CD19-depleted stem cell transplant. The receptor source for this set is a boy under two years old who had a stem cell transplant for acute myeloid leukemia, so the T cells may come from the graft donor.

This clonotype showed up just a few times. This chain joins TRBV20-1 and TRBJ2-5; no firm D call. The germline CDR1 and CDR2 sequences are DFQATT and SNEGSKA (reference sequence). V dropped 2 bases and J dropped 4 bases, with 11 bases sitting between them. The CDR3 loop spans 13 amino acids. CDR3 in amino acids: CSARQVGPETQYF. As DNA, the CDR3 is TGCAGTGCTAGACAGGTCGGCCCAGAGACCCAGTACTTC.

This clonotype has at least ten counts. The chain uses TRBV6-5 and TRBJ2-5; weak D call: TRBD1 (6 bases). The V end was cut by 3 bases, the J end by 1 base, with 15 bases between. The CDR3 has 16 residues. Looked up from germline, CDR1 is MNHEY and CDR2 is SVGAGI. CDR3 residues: CASSYLDSFSQETQYF. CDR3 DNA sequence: TGTGCCAGCAGTTATCTGGACAGTTTTAGCCAAGAGACCCAGTACTTC.

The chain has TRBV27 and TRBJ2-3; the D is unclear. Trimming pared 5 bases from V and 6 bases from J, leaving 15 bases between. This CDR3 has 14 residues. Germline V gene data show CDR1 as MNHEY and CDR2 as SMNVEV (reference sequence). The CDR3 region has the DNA TGTGCCAGCAGTCCTAGGAAGGCCTTCGATACGCAGTATTTT. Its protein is CASSPRKAFDTQYF.

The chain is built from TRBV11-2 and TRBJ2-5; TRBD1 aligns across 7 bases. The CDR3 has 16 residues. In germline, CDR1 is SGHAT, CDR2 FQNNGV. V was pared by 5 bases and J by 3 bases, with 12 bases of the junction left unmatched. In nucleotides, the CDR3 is TGTGCCAGCAGCAACAGGGGCCCCGAAGGGAAAGAGACCCAGTACTTC. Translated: CASSNRGPEGKETQYF.

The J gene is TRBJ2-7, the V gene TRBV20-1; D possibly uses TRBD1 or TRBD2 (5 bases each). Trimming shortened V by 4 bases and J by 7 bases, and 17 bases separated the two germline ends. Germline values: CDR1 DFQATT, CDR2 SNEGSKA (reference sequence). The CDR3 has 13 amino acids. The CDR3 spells CSATLGLRGEQYF. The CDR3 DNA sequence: TGCAGTGCTACTTTGGGCCTGAGGGGAGAGCAGTACTTC.

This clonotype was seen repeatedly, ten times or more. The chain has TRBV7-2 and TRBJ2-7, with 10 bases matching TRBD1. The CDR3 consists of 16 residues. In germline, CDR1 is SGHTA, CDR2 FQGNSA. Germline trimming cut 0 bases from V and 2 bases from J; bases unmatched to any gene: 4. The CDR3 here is CASSLAGGTGAYEQYF. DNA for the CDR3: TGTGCCAGCAGCTTAGCTGGTGGGACAGGGGCCTACGAGCAGTACTTC.

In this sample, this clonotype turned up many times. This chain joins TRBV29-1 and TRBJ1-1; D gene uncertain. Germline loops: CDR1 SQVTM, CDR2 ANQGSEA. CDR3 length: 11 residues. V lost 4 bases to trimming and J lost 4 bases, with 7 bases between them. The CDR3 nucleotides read TGCAGCGTTGGTTGGGGCACTGAAGCTTTCTTT. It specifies CSVGWGTEAFF.